This TCR beta chain was recovered during a study of blood T cell repertoires in COVID-19. Study at large: Researchers got acute and convalescent COVID-19 samples from the United States, Italy and Spain. T cells, B-cell-depleted T cells, or PBMCs provided the cDNA or gDNA that served as material.

The authors' processing: The authors estimated nucleated cell counts from reference gene primer amplification. Libraries were prepared by immunoSEQ multiplex PCR; TCRdb keeps only in-frame clonotypes and omits some of them. V and J calls and clone size are given by that table; D and trimming were obtained from the DNA. The sample lists around 67,000 clones; 70% to 75% were seen once. V lost 5 bases, J lost 6 bases, and 9 bases stayed unmatched. CDR1 and CDR2 (germline): MNHEY, SVGEGT. The CDR3 is made up of 15 amino acids. This chain links TRBV6-2 or TRBV6-3 with TRBJ1-5; 8 positions match TRBD1. The sample was peripheral blood. The source of this sequence is a woman in her sixties or seventies with acute or convalescent COVID-19. CDR3 sequence (DNA): TGTGCCAGCAGTCCACCAACAGGGGGGACTCAGCCCCAGCATTTT. It specifies CASSPPTGGTQPQHF.